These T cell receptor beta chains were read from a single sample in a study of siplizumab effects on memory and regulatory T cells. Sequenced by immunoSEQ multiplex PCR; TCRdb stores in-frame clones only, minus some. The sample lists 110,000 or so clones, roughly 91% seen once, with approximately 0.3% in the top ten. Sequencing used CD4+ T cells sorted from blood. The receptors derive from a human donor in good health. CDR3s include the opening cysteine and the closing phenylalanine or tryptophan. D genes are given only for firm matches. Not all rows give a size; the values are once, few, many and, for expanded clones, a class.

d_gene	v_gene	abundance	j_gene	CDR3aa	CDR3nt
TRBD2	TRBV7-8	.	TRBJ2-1	CASSLVGTSGYNEQFF	TGTGCCAGCAGCTTAGTAGGGACTAGCGGGTACAATGAGCAGTTCTTC
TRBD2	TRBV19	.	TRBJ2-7	CASSIVRTSGRVTEQYF	TGTGCCAGTAGTATAGTTAGGACTAGCGGGAGAGTAACCGAGCAGTACTTC
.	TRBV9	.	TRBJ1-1	CASSVEPTLNTEAFF	TGTGCCAGCAGCGTAGAACCTACATTGAACACTGAAGCTTTCTTT
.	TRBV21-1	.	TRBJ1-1	CASSTKNGRADEAFF	TGTGCCAGCAGCACAAAGAATGGGAGGGCCGATGAAGCTTTCTTT
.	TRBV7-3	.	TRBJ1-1	CASSQTDIPTSGAGTEAFF	TGTGCCAGCAGCCAAACGGACATCCCAACTTCGGGTGCGGGCACTGAAGCTTTCTTT
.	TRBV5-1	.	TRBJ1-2	CASSPGTPSNYGYTF	TGCGCCAGCAGCCCCGGGACACCATCCAACTATGGCTACACCTTC
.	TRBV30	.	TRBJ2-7	CAWSVKQGRGSYEQYF	TGTGCCTGGAGTGTAAAACAGGGAAGAGGCTCCTACGAGCAGTACTTC
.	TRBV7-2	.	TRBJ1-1	CASSVGTISGSTEAFF	TGTGCCAGCAGCGTAGGGACAATTTCAGGGAGCACTGAAGCTTTCTTT
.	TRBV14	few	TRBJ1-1	CASSYRAGNTEAFF	TGTGCCAGCAGCTACCGGGCGGGGAACACTGAAGCTTTCTTT
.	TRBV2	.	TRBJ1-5	CASSEEGNQPQHF	TGTGCCAGCAGTGAAGAGGGGAATCAGCCCCAGCATTTT
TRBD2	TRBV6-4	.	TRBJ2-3	CASSASGTTSTDTQYF	TGTGCCAGCAGCGCCTCCGGGACTACGAGCACAGATACGCAGTATTTT
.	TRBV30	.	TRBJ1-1	CAWSVREAEAFF	TGTGCCTGGAGTGTTAGGGAGGCTGAAGCTTTCTTT
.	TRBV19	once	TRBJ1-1	CASSIETGRNTEAFF	TGTGCCAGTAGTATAGAAACAGGACGGAACACTGAAGCTTTCTTT